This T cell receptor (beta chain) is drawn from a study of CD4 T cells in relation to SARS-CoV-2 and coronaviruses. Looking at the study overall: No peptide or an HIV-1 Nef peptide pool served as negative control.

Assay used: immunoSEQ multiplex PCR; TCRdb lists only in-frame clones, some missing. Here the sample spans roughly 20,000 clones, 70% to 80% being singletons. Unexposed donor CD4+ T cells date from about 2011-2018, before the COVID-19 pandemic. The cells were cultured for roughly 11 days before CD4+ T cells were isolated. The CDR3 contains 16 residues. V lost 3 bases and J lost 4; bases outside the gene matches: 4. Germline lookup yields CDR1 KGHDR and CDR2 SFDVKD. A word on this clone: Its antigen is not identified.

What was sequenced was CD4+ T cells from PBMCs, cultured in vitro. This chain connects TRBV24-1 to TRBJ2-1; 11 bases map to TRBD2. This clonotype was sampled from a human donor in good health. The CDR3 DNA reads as TGTGCCACCAGTGATCGAACTAGCGGGAGTTACAATGAGCAGTTCTTC. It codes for CATSDRTSGSYNEQFF.